The 23 T cell receptor beta chains given below trace back to one sample, sequenced in a study of blood T cell repertoires in COVID-19. The table came from immunoSEQ multiplex PCR; TCRdb's copy has only in-frame clones and leaves some out. The table lists fewer than 55,000 clones, just under 90% of them singletons. Sequenced input: peripheral blood. These receptors came from an elderly man with active or convalescent COVID-19.

This clone was found a few times. The chain carries TRBV5-4 and TRBJ2-3; 14 bases are a match to TRBD2. Germline V CDR1 and CDR2: SGHNT, YYREEE (reference sequence). The length of the CDR3 is 18 residues. V shed 0 bases and J 6 bases; nucleotides not matched to a gene: 9. The CDR3 here is CASSLELTSGRAKDTQYF. Written as DNA, the CDR3 is TGTGCCAGCAGCTTGGAACTGACTAGCGGGAGGGCCAAGGATACGCAGTATTTT.

V usage is TRBV6-2 or TRBV6-3 and J usage is TRBJ2-3; 12 nucleotides agree with TRBD2. Germline CDR1 is MNHEY and CDR2 is SVGEGT. V shed 5 bases, J shed 7 bases, and the junction held 7 bases outside the gene matches. CDR3 size: 15 residues. The CDR3 DNA sequence: TGTGCCAGCAGTCTAGCGGGAGGGCTGGAAAATACGCAGTATTTT. Translation gives CASSLAGGLENTQYF.

The chain links TRBV12-3 or TRBV12-4 to TRBJ2-7; maybe TRBD2 (5 bases). The CDR3 covers 11 residues. Trimming took 7 bases from V and 7 from J, leaving 11 bases between them. The CDR3 loop reads CASTREGEQYF. The CDR3 DNA reads as TGTGCCAGCACTCGGGAAGGGGAGCAGTACTTC.

This rearrangement joins TRBV28 to TRBJ1-2; TRBD1 matches at 7 bases. Germline-derived CDR1 and CDR2 are MDHEN and SYDVKM. The CDR3 spans 17 residues. The J segment lost 0 bases and the V segment lost 2 bases, leaving 9 bases of the junction unmatched. CDR3 coding DNA: TGTGCCAGCAGTTTAGGACCGAGGGGGCGGACTAACTATGGCTACACCTTC. Its protein is CASSLGPRGRTNYGYTF.

This clone was observed a few times. This chain uses TRBV5-1 with TRBJ2-2; the D gene is possibly TRBD1 (6 bases). The CDR3 extends over 17 amino acids. V lost 0 bases and J lost 6, with 18 bases in between. Germline V gene data show CDR1 as SGHRS and CDR2 as YFSETQ. CDR3 amino acids: CASSLEAVGARAGELFF. The DNA for the CDR3 is TGCGCCAGCAGCTTGGAGGCTGTGGGGGCGAGGGCCGGGGAGCTGTTTTTT.

The V call is TRBV18, the J call TRBJ2-7; 7 positions agree with TRBD1. From germline, CDR1 is KGHSH and CDR2 LQKENI. J was trimmed by 2 bases and V by 0 bases; bases with no gene match: 10. CDR3 length: 17 amino acids. CDR3 in amino acids: CASSPPRTGTVAYEQYF. For the CDR3, the DNA is TGTGCCAGCTCACCACCTCGAACCGGGACAGTCGCCTACGAGCAGTACTTC.

The chain couples TRBV6-5 to TRBJ1-4; D remains unclear. Germline loops: CDR1 MNHEY, CDR2 SVGAGI. The germline V and J ends were trimmed by 0 bases and 7 bases, with 9 bases remaining between them. The CDR3 extends over 14 amino acids. CDR3 region: CASSYSNSGEKLFF. The CDR3 coding sequence is TGTGCCAGCAGTTACTCGAACAGCGGTGAAAAACTGTTTTTT.

The rearrangement uses TRBV6-5 and TRBJ1-1, with TRBD1 as a possible D gene (6 bases). Germline V lookup: CDR1 MNHEY, CDR2 SVGAGI. V lost 3 bases and J lost 6, with 20 bases in between. CDR3 length: 16 residues. CDR3 loop: CASSYDPRTRGAEAFF. In DNA, the CDR3 is TGTGCCAGCAGTTATGACCCTCGGACCAGGGGTGCTGAAGCTTTCTTT.

This chain connects TRBV5-1 to TRBJ2-3, with 7 nucleotides matching TRBD1. The CDR3 loop spans 15 amino acids. The germline gives CDR1 SGHRS, CDR2 YFSETQ. The V segment lost 7 bases and the J segment 2 bases; nucleotides outside the gene matches: 10. CDR3 sequence: CASALGGGYTDTQYF. The DNA for the CDR3 is TGCGCCAGCGCTTTAGGGGGCGGGTACACAGATACGCAGTATTTT. The variable domain in full, with the rest retrieved from reference TRBV5-1 and TRBJ2-3, is KAGVTQTPRYLIKTRGQQVTLSCSPISGHRSVSWYQQTPGQGLQFLFEYFSETQRNKGNFPGRFSGRQFSNSRSEMNVSTLELGDSALYLCASALGGGYTDTQYFGPGTRLTVL.

The rearrangement uses TRBV7-8 and TRBJ1-4; 8 bases are a match to TRBD1. Germline values: CDR1 SGHVS, CDR2 FQNEAQ. CDR3 length: 15 amino acids. V shed 6 bases and J 10 bases; nucleotides not matched to a gene: 13. The CDR3 is CASRRTGTGPLKLFF. The CDR3 DNA is TGTGCCAGCAGGCGTACCGGGACAGGTCCCTTAAAACTGTTTTTT.

V gene TRBV9 combines with J gene TRBJ2-5; perhaps TRBD2 as D (6 bases). The CDR3 is 14 residues long. V gave up 4 bases and J gave up 1 base, with 11 bases separating them. Germline V gives CDR1 SGDLS, CDR2 YYNGEE. The CDR3 is CASSPGDGQETQYF. The CDR3 coding sequence is TGTGCCAGCAGCCCGGGGGATGGCCAAGAGACCCAGTACTTC.

The rearrangement uses TRBV5-1 and TRBJ1-5; TRBD1 might be the D (5 bases). Trimming shortened V by 0 bases and J by 8 bases, and 12 bases separated the two germline ends. The CDR3 loop spans 14 amino acids. Per the germline V gene, CDR1 is SGHRS and CDR2 is YFSETQ. The CDR3 coding sequence is TGCGCCAGCAGCTTGGGGCCAGGGTACGAGCCCCAGCATTTT. This gives the protein CASSLGPGYEPQHF.

The gene calls are TRBV5-4 and TRBJ1-1; 7 nucleotides align to TRBD1. V shed 2 bases and J 5 bases; nucleotides not matched to a gene: 3. Germline V gives CDR1 SGHNT, CDR2 YYREEE (reference sequence). There are 13 residues in the CDR3. This CDR3 is CASSFDRATEAFF. For the CDR3, the DNA is TGTGCCAGCAGCTTCGACAGGGCGACTGAAGCTTTCTTT.

The V call is TRBV28, the J call TRBJ1-2, with D possibly TRBD1 on 5 matching bases. CDR1 and CDR2 (germline): MDHEN, SYDVKM. This CDR3 is built from 14 residues. V was pared by 2 bases and J by 5 bases, with 12 bases between. CDR3 in DNA: TGTGCCAGCAGTTTACGGTTGGGGGGGTATGGCTACACCTTC. Amino acids: CASSLRLGGYGYTF.

This sequence joins TRBV3-1 (or the pseudogene TRBV3-2) and TRBJ1-6; 7 bases fit TRBD1. Germline V gene data show CDR1 as LGHDT and CDR2 as YNNKEL (reference sequence). This CDR3 has 17 amino acids. The V and J ends lost 0 bases and 1 base, in that order; junction bases with no gene match: 3. Here the CDR3 DNA reads TGTGCCAGCAGCCAAGAAGGGGGCAGGTCCTATAATTCACCCCTCCACTTT. Its translation: CASSQEGGRSYNSPLHF.

The CDR3 DNA sequence: TGTGCCAGCAGCTTAGGACAGGGGGCTTACAATGAGCAGTTCTTC. Its translation is CASSLGQGAYNEQFF. This chain links TRBV11-3 with TRBJ2-1; 10 positions match TRBD1. Germline loops: CDR1 SGHNT, CDR2 YENEEA. V shed 1 base and J 4 bases; nucleotides not matched to a gene: 1. This CDR3 is 15 amino acids long.

V gene TRBV7-2 combines with J gene TRBJ1-3; D unresolved. CDR3 length equals 15 residues. Deletions cut 4 bases from V and 0 bases from J, with 10 bases between. In germline, CDR1 is SGHTA, CDR2 FQGNSA. The CDR3: CASSSYSGSGNTIYF. Here the CDR3 DNA reads TGTGCCAGCAGCTCCTACAGTGGCTCTGGAAACACCATATATTTT.

This clone was seen only once. The chain combines TRBV5-1 with TRBJ1-2, with 9 bases aligning to TRBD1. The CDR3 loop spans 15 amino acids. Trimming took 0 bases from V and 8 from J; bases not matched to a gene: 8. Germline CDR1 SGHRS, CDR2 YFSETQ. The CDR3 nucleotides are TGCGCCAGCAGCTTGGCTCGGGACAGGGCTGCCGGCTACACCTTC. It is translated as CASSLARDRAAGYTF.

V usage is TRBV10-3 and J usage is TRBJ1-6, with 8 bases aligning to TRBD1. The germline V gene encodes CDR1 ENHRY and CDR2 SYGVKD. V dropped 0 bases and J dropped 7; count of bases not matched to a gene: 2. The CDR3 is made up of 15 amino acids. CDR3 in DNA: TGTGCCATCAGTGAGTCGGACAGGGCGAATTCACCCCTCCACTTT. This sequence encodes CAISESDRANSPLHF.

This chain links TRBV5-4 with TRBJ2-1; TRBD2 matches at 12 bases. Looked up from germline, CDR1 is SGHNT and CDR2 is YYREEE (reference sequence). The CDR3 consists of 17 residues. V lost 1 base and J lost 1; bases outside the gene matches: 3. CDR3 region: CASSLPSGRVSYNEQFF. The CDR3 coding sequence is TGTGCCAGCAGCTTGCCTAGCGGGAGGGTATCCTACAATGAGCAGTTCTTC.

The chain is built from TRBV7-3 and TRBJ2-3, with a weak D call TRBD2 (6 bases). CDR3 length equals 13 residues. The V gene's germline CDR1 is SGHTA and CDR2 FQGTGA. Deletions cut 5 bases from V and 8 bases from J, with 14 bases between. The CDR3 DNA follows: TGTGCCAGCAGCCCCCTGACTAGTGGTACGCAGTATTTT. It is translated as CASSPLTSGTQYF.

The V and J genes are TRBV3-1 (or the pseudogene TRBV3-2) and TRBJ2-7; D may be TRBD2 (6 bases). The CDR3 runs to 16 residues. Deletions cut 4 bases from V and 4 bases from J, with 20 bases between. Germline V lookup: CDR1 LGHDT, CDR2 YNNKEL (reference sequence). CDR3 nucleotide sequence: TGTGCCAGCAGCCCGGGGGAGAAAACCCCGGGATACGAGCAGTACTTC. Protein: CASSPGEKTPGYEQYF.

Turning to this clone: At one end, the junction sequence differs from germline, possibly due to a read error. This chain uses TRBV5-1 with TRBJ2-5, with TRBD2 matching over 7 bases. Germline V gene lookup returns CDR1 SGHRS and CDR2 YFSETQ. The CDR3 totals 15 residues. CDR3 DNA: TGCGCCAGCACCTTGGGGCGCGGGGGCCAAGAGACCCAGTACTTC. Translated, it gives CASTLGRGGQETQYF. The full variable domain, rest sourced from reference TRBV5-1 and TRBJ2-5, is KAGVTQTPRYLIKTRGQQVTLSCSPISGHRSVSWYQQTPGQGLQFLFEYFSETQRNKGNFPGRFSGRQFSNSRSEMNVSTLELGDSALYLCASTLGRGGQETQYFGPGTRLLVL.